The clone carrying this T cell receptor beta chain occurred a few times. Its specificity is not known. These data belong to a study of T cells after yellow fever vaccination. Looking at the study overall: Each low-cell-number fraction was prepared by means of SMART-Seq v4 Ultra Low Input. Study outcomes and limitations: Post-booster samples contained most primary-vaccination clones (approximately 96% CD4, approximately 88% CD8). Overlap between CD4 and CD8 compartments was detected for a small share of clonotypes. Contamination by abundant bulk-population clonotypes could be present in FACS-sorted repertoires.

The trim removed 4 bases at V and 1 base at J, leaving 6 bases unmatched. Germline CDR1 MDHEN, CDR2 SYDVKM. The CDR3 runs 15 residues. TCRdb reprocessed the 5' RACE reads with MiXCR, giving one entry per CDR3 protein. The sample consists of 500,000 to 650,000 distinct CDR3 sequences, about a sixth of them appearing once. The TCR originated in a man between 18 and 29 years old who received the YFV17D yellow fever vaccine. The chain has TRBV28 and TRBJ2-5; TRBD1 matches at 7 bases. This sample comprised PBMCs, obtained around 5 days after the first yellow fever vaccination. The CDR3 protein is CASSSATGPQETQYF. The CDR3 DNA sequence: TGTGCCAGCAGTTCCGCGACAGGGCCCCAAGAGACCCAGTACTTC.